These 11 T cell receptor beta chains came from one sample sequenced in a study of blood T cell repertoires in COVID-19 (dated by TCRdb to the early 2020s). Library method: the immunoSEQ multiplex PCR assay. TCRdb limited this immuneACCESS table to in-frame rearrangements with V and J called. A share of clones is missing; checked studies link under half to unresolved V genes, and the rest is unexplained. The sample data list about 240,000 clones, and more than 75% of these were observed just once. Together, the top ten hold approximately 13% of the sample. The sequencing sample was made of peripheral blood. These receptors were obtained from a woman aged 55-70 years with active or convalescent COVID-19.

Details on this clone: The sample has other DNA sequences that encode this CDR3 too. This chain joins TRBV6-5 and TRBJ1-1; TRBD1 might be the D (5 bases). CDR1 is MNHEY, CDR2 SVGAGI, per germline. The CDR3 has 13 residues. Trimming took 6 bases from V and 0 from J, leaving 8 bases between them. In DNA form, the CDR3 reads TGTGCCAGCAGCCGACAGATGAACACTGAAGCTTTCTTT. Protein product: CASSRQMNTEAFF.

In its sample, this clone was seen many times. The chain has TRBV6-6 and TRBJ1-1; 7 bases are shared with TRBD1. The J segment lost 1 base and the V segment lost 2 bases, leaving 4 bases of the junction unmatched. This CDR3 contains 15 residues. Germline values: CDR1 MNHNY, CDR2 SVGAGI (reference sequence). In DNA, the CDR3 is TGTGCCAGCAGTTACGCAGGACAGGAGAACACTGAAGCTTTCTTT. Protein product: CASSYAGQENTEAFF.

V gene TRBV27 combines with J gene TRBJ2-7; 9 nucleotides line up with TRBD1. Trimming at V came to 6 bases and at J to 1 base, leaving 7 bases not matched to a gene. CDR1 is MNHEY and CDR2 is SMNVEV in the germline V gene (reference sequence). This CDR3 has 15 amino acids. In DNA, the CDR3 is TGTGCCAGCAGCCTGAGGACAGGGGCATCCTACGAGCAGTACTTC. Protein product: CASSLRTGASYEQYF.

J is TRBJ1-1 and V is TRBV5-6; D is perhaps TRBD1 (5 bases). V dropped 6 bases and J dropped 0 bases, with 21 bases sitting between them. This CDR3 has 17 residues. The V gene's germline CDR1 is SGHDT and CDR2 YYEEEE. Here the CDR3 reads CASTKDSYRLMNTEAFF. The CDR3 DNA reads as TGTGCCAGCACCAAAGACAGTTATCGTCTAATGAACACTGAAGCTTTCTTT.

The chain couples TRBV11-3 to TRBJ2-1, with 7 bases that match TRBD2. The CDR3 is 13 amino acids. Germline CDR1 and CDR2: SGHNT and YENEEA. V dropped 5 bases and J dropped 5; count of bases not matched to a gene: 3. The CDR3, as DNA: TGTGCCAGCAGCCCGCGGGGGAACAATGAGCAGTTCTTC. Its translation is CASSPRGNNEQFF.

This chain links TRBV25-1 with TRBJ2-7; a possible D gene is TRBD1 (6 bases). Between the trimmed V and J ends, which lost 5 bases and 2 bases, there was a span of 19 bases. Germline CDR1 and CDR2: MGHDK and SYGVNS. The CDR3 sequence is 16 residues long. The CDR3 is CASSTTNRQDPYEQYF. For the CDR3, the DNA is TGTGCCAGCAGTACTACAAACCGACAGGACCCCTACGAGCAGTACTTC.

CDR3 protein: CASSLARTGHNQPQHF. In nucleotides, the CDR3 is TGTGCCAGCAGCTTGGCAAGGACAGGGCACAATCAGCCCCAGCATTTT. V and J are TRBV5-8 and TRBJ1-5, with TRBD1 matching over 8 bases. CDR3 length equals 16 residues. V lost 0 bases and J lost 3; bases outside the gene matches: 5. Germline loops: CDR1 SGHTS, CDR2 YDEGEE.

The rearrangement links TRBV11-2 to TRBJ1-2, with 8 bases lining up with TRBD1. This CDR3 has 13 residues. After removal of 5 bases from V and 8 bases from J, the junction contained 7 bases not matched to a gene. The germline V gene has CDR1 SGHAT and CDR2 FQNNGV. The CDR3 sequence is CASSVGQAGGYTF. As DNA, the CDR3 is TGTGCCAGCAGCGTGGGACAGGCCGGGGGCTACACCTTC.

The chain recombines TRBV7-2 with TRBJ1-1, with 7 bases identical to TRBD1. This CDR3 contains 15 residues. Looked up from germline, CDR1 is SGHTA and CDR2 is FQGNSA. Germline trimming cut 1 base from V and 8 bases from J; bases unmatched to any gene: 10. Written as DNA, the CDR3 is TGTGCCAGCAGCTTAGAGGCTACAGGGGTACGGGAAGCTTTCTTT. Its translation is CASSLEATGVREAFF. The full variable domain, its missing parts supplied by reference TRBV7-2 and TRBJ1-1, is GAGVSQSPSNKVTEKGKDVELRCDPISGHTALYWYRQSLGQGLEFLIYFQGNSAPDKSGLPSDRFSAERTGGSVSTLTIQRTQQEDSAVYLCASSLEATGVREAFFGQGTRLTVV.

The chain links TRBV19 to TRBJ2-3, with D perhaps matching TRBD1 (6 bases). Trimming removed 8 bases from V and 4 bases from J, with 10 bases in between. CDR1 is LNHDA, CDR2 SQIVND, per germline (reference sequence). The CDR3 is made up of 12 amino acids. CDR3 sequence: CASQGWADTQYF. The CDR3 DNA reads TGTGCCAGTCAGGGGTGGGCAGATACGCAGTATTTT.

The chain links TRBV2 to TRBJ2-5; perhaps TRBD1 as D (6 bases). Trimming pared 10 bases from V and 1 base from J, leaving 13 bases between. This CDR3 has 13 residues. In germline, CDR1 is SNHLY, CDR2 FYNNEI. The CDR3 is CANRVRGQETQYF. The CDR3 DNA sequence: TGTGCCAACAGGGTACGAGGCCAAGAGACCCAGTACTTC.